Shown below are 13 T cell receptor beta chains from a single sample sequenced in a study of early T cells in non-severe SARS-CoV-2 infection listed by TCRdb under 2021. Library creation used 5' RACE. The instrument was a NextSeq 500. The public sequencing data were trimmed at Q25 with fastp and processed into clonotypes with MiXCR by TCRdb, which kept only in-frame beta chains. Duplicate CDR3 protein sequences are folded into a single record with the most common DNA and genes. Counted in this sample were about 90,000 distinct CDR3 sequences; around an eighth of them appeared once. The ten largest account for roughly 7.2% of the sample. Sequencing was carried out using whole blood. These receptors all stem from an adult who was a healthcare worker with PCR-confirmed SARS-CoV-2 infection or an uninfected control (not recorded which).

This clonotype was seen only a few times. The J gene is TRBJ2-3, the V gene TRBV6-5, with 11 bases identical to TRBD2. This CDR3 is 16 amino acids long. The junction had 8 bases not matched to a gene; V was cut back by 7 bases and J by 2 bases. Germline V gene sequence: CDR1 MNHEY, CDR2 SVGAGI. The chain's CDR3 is CASTPRLAGPTDTQYF. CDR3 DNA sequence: TGTGCCAGCACCCCCAGACTAGCGGGACCCACAGATACGCAGTATTTT.

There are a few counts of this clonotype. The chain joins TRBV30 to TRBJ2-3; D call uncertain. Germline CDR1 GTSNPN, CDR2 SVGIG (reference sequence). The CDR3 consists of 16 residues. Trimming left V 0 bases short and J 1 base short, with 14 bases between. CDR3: CAWSVPEVSGTDTQYF. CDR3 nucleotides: TGTGCCTGGAGTGTACCCGAGGTGTCGGGCACAGATACGCAGTATTTT.

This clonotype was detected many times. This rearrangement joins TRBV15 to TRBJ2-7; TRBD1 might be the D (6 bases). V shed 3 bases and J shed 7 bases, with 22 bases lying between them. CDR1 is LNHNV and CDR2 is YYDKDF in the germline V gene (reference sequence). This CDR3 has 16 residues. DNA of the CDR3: TGTGCCACCAGCAGGCCCATCACCGGGACACGTCGGGAGCAGTACTTC. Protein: CATSRPITGTRREQYF.

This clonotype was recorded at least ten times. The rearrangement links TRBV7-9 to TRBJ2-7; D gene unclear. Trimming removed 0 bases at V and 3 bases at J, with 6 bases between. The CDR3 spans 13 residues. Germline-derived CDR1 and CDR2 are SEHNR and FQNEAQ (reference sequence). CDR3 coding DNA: TGTGCCAGCAGCTTAGCTGGGAACTACGAGCAGTACTTC. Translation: CASSLAGNYEQYF.

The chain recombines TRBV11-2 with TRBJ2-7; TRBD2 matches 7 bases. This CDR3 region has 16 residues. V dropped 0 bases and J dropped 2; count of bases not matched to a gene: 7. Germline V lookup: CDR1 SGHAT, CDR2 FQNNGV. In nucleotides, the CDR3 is TGTGCCAGCAGCTTAGACGGGGCGGGGGTTACCTACGAGCAGTACTTC. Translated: CASSLDGAGVTYEQYF.

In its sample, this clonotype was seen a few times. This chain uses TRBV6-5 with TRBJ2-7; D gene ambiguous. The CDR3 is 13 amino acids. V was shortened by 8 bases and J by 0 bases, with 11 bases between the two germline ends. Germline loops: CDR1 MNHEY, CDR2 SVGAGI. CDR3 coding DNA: TGTGCCAGCGGTAGGTACAACTCCTACGAGCAGTACTTC. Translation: CASGRYNSYEQYF.

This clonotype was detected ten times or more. The CDR3 sequence is CASSLSSHQPQHF. Here the CDR3 DNA reads TGTGCCAGCAGCTTGTCCAGTCATCAGCCCCAGCATTTT. The gene calls are TRBV5-5 and TRBJ1-5; D is undetermined. CDR1 SGHKS and CDR2 YYEKEE come from the germline V gene (reference sequence). The CDR3 runs to 13 residues. V dropped 1 base and J dropped 5 bases, with 7 bases sitting between them.

The CDR3 loop reads CASIRTSGSSEQYF. For the CDR3, the DNA is TGTGCCAGCATTCGGACTAGCGGGAGTAGCGAGCAGTACTTC. The chain carries TRBV12-3 or TRBV12-4 and TRBJ2-7; TRBD2 agrees at 13 bases. V lost 7 bases and J lost 6; bases outside the gene matches: 6. CDR3 length equals 14 residues.

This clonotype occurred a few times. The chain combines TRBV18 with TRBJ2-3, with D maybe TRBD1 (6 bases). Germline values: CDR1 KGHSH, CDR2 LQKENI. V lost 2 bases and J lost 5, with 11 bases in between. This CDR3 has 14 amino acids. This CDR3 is CASSPSARGDTQYF. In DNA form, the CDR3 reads TGTGCCAGCTCACCATCAGCCAGGGGAGATACGCAGTATTTT.

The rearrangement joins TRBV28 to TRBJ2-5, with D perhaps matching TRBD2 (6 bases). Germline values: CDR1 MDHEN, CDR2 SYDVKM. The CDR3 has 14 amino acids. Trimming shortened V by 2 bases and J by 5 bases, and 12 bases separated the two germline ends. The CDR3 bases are TGTGCCAGCAGTTTAAGCGGGTCGTCGGAGACCCAGTACTTC. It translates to CASSLSGSSETQYF. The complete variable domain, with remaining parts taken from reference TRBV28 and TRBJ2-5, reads DVKVTQSSRYLVKRTGEKVFLECVQDMDHENMFWYRQDPGLGLRLIYFSYDVKMKEKGDIPEGYSVSREKKERFSLILESASTNQTSMYLCASSLSGSSETQYFGPGTRLLVL.

CDR3 amino acids: CASSLWGGSSYNEQFF. CDR3 DNA: TGTGCCAGCAGTTTATGGGGCGGGAGCTCCTACAATGAGCAGTTCTTC. The rearrangement uses TRBV27 and TRBJ2-1; 7 nucleotides line up with TRBD2. The trim removed 1 base at V and 0 bases at J, leaving 3 bases unmatched. Germline V gene data show CDR1 as MNHEY and CDR2 as SMNVEV (reference sequence). The CDR3 has 16 amino acids.

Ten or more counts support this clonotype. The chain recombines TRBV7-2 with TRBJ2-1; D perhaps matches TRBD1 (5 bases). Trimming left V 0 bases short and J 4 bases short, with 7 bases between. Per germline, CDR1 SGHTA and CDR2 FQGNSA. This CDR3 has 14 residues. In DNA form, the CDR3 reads TGTGCCAGCAGCTTAGCGGGGCGATACAATGAGCAGTTCTTC. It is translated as CASSLAGRYNEQFF.

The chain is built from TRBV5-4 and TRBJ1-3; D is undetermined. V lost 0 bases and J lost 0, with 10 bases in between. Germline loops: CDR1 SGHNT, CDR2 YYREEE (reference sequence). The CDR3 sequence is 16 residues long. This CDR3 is CASSLDRHYSGNTIYF. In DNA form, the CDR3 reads TGTGCCAGCAGCTTGGATCGACATTACTCTGGAAACACCATATATTTT.